This T cell receptor beta chain was identified in a study of T cells in Graves' hyperthyroidism and ophthalmopathy. Points from the study as a whole: Blood shared most expanded thyroid clonotypes above 0.001. Ophthalmopathy prediction by the model preceded onset by a median roughly 6 months.

Template material for amplifying TCR beta CDR3 regions consisted of RNA transcripts. During a first-round RT-PCR of the TCR CDR3, the HTBI primer set was used. TCRdb itself ran the multiplex PCR reads through MiXCR, one entry per CDR3 protein. Here the sample spans roughly 640,000 distinct CDR3 sequences, about a sixth being singletons. With 2 bases removed from V and 3 bases from J, the gap between germline ends came to 8 bases. The CDR3 runs to 13 residues. Germline V lookup: CDR1 MDHEN, CDR2 SYDVKM. This clonotype was counted many times. Its antigen remains unidentified. Diagnosing involved the use of clinical symptoms, serum thyroxine and TRAb, thyroid ultrasound and orbital computed tomography.

The sequencing sample was made of blood. The genes are TRBV28 and TRBJ2-7; D not resolved. The receptor's source is a middle-aged woman with Graves' ophthalmopathy. Written as DNA, the CDR3 is TGTGCCAGCAGTTTACCAGGAAACTACGAGCAGTACTTC. Translation: CASSLPGNYEQYF.